This T cell receptor beta chain came from a study of neoadjuvant anti-PD-1 for oral cavity cancer. Germline V lookup: CDR1 SGHRS, CDR2 YFSETQ. The J segment lost 13 bases and the V segment lost 3 bases, leaving 12 bases of the junction unmatched. CDR3 length: 15 amino acids. This clone has just a few counts. The repertoire was sequenced with immunoSEQ multiplex PCR; TCRdb's copy has only in-frame clones and lacks some. The table includes roughly 14,000 clones, 60% to 80% detected once. This chain uses TRBV5-1 with TRBJ2-3; 12 nucleotides match TRBD2. The clonotype was recovered from a person aged 35-79 years with oral cavity squamous cell carcinoma. Material: PBMCs, obtained before nivolumab (anti-PD-1) treatment. CDR3 bases: TGCGCCAGCAGCTCCTGGACTAGCGGGGTACCAGGGGAGTATTTT. Amino acid sequence: CASSSWTSGVPGEYF.